The 5 T cell receptor beta chains presented below share a single source sample, sequenced in a study of early T cells in non-severe SARS-CoV-2 infection. One entry per CDR3 protein results from TCRdb running MiXCR on the 5' RACE reads. Among about 50,000 distinct CDR3 sequences listed, about 10% were seen once. The specimen was whole blood. The receptors here all came from an adult who was a healthcare worker with PCR-confirmed SARS-CoV-2 infection or an uninfected control (not recorded which).

In its sample, this clonotype was seen many times. J is TRBJ2-2 and V is TRBV4-1, with D perhaps TRBD1 or TRBD2 (5 bases each). Trimming took off 4 bases at V and 6 bases at J, with 21 bases between the two ends. Looked up from germline, CDR1 is MGHRA and CDR2 is YSYEKL. The CDR3 totals 17 residues. CDR3 region: CASSLQTGASGAGELFF. CDR3 DNA: TGCGCCAGCAGCCTGCAAACCGGGGCTAGTGGGGCCGGGGAGCTGTTTTTT.

This clonotype was picked up a small number of times. The junction differs from germline at one of its ends, possibly a read error. This sequence joins TRBV20-1 and TRBJ1-1; 7 bases are a match to TRBD1. In germline, CDR1 is DFQATT, CDR2 SNEGSKA (reference sequence). This CDR3 contains 14 residues. CDR3 bases: TGCAGTACTAGAAAAGGGACAGAGAACACTGAAGCTTTCTTT. The encoded protein is CSTRKGTENTEAFF.

On this clonotype: The germline gene is not matched at one end of the junction; a read error may be the cause. This chain uses TRBV6-1 with TRBJ1-5; tentative D call: TRBD1 (5 bases). This CDR3 is built from 14 residues. Germline V gene sequence: CDR1 MNHNS, CDR2 SASEGT. The CDR3 here is CASSRRGENQPQHF. CDR3 bases: TGTGCAAGCAGCCGCCGGGGGGAGAATCAGCCCCAGCATTTT.

The table lists this clonotype with many counts. The chain uses TRBV28 and TRBJ2-7; D perhaps matches TRBD1 (6 bases). V was cut by 5 bases and J by 3 bases, with 14 bases left in between. Germline values: CDR1 MDHEN, CDR2 SYDVKM. This CDR3 has 14 amino acids. The CDR3 region has the DNA TGTGCCAGCAGTCAACAAACAGGGAGCTACGAGCAGTACTTC. Protein product: CASSQQTGSYEQYF.

This clonotype showed up many times. The chain couples TRBV20-1 to TRBJ2-1; 14 nucleotides line up with TRBD2. The CDR3 contains 14 residues. Per germline, CDR1 DFQATT and CDR2 SNEGSKA (reference sequence). J was trimmed by 9 bases and V by 7 bases; bases with no gene match: 8. CDR3 loop: CSGAGLAGVGEQFF. The CDR3 nucleotides read TGCAGTGGCGCGGGACTAGCGGGAGTAGGTGAGCAGTTCTTC.